The 4 T cell receptor beta chains listed next were all sequenced from one sample in a study of shared clonotypes between healthy human individuals. Generated by immunoSEQ multiplex PCR, the TCRdb table keeps only in-frame clones and is missing some. This repertoire shows hundreds of thousands of clones, 74% found once; its top ten account for under 2%. The sequenced material came from memory CD4+ T cells sorted from blood. The subset was: CD45RA-negative fraction. The receptor source for this set is a woman between 25 and 40 years old in good health.

The J gene is TRBJ2-5, the V gene TRBV7-9; a weak D match, TRBD2 (6 bases). Germline lookup yields CDR1 SEHNR and CDR2 FQNEAQ (reference sequence). Trimming took off 2 bases at V and 5 bases at J, with 15 bases between the two ends. CDR3 length: 15 residues. The CDR3 DNA reads as TGTGCCAGCAGCTTATCCCGCGGGGTCTCGGAGACCCAGTACTTC. Translating it yields CASSLSRGVSETQYF. Full variable domain (missing parts from reference TRBV7-9 and TRBJ2-5): DTGVSQNPRHKITKRGQNVTFRCDPISEHNRLYWYRQTLGQGPEFLTYFQNEAQLEKSRLLSDRFSAERPKGSFSTLEIQRTEQGDSAMYLCASSLSRGVSETQYFGPGTRLLVL.

The chain links TRBV6-9 to TRBJ1-5; TRBD1 is a possible D gene (5 bases). This CDR3 region has 14 residues. Trimming pared 4 bases from V and 1 base from J, leaving 8 bases between. Germline CDR1 is MNHGY and CDR2 is SVAAGI. Written as DNA, the CDR3 is TGTGCCAGCAGTTCCAGGGCGAGCAATCAGCCCCAGCATTTT. It codes for CASSSRASNQPQHF.

V gene TRBV4-1 combines with J gene TRBJ1-2; a weak D match, TRBD1 (6 bases). The CDR3 sequence is 16 residues long. CDR1 is MGHRA, CDR2 YSYEKL, per germline. The germline V and J ends were trimmed by 0 bases and 2 bases, with 13 bases remaining between them. The CDR3 region is CASSQDSWTENYGYTF. CDR3 coding DNA: TGCGCCAGCAGCCAAGATAGCTGGACAGAGAACTATGGCTACACCTTC.

This chain uses TRBV7-9 with TRBJ2-7; 10 bases fit TRBD2. This CDR3 has 14 residues. V dropped 5 bases and J dropped 8; count of bases not matched to a gene: 9. Germline assignment: CDR1 SEHNR and CDR2 FQNEAQ (reference sequence). DNA of the CDR3: TGTGCCAGCAGCCCCGGGACTAGCGTAATGAAGCAGTACTTC. It translates to CASSPGTSVMKQYF. The full variable domain, with the rest looked up from reference TRBV7-9 and TRBJ2-7, is DTGVSQNPRHKITKRGQNVTFRCDPISEHNRLYWYRQTLGQGPEFLTYFQNEAQLEKSRLLSDRFSAERPKGSFSTLEIQRTEQGDSAMYLCASSPGTSVMKQYFGPGTRLTVT.